This is a list of T cell receptor beta chains from one sample in a study of T cells in pancreatic ductal adenocarcinoma. Method: immunoSEQ multiplex PCR; TCRdb's copy keeps in-frame clones and lacks some. Of about 98,000 clones listed, about 95% were seen once; the top ten hold approximately 3.1%. The sequenced sample consisted of PBMCs. Receptor source: a human donor with pancreatic ductal adenocarcinoma. The CDR3 runs from the conserved cysteine through the conserved F or W. Clone size is stated in some rows and not others, as once, few, many or a class when expanded.

TRBJ2-1	TRBV9	NA	15	CASSVVPDRGNEQFF
TRBJ1-2	TRBV19	once	13	CASSISSDYGYTF
TRBJ1-1	TRBV28	NA	13	CASRPQDRRYPFF
TRBJ2-2	TRBV5-1	NA	14	CASSGRPPTGELFF
TRBJ1-2	TRBV20-1	NA	11	CSATTSHGYTF
TRBJ2-7	TRBV4-3	NA	15	CASSPKVSGVYEQYF
TRBJ1-5	TRBV10-3	NA	14	CAISLTGDHQPQHF
TRBJ2-3	TRBV18	NA	13	CASSPGDTDTQYF
TRBJ2-2	TRBV19	NA	17	CASSMPTSGVFSWELFF
TRBJ2-7	TRBV5-4	NA	16	CASSPGGAGGLDEQYF
TRBJ2-3	TRBV7-3	NA	14	CASSFSRGHNTQYF
TRBJ2-2	TRBV19	NA	13	CASGQGAVGELFF
TRBJ2-7	TRBV10-3	once	15	CAISYRDSPSYEQYF
TRBJ1-1	TRBV6-1	NA	15	CASTRPGDSNTEAFF
TRBJ2-3	TRBV7-9	NA	14	CASSRTRVTDTQYF
TRBJ1-2	TRBV28	NA	16	CASSLLGQVLGYGYTF
TRBJ2-7	TRBV6-6	NA	14	CASSSQALSYEQYF
TRBJ2-3	TRBV5-6	NA	16	CASSMDGHRPTDTQYF
TRBJ2-7	TRBV11-2	NA	15	CASTNPGKGVGEQYF
TRBJ2-3	TRBV25-1	once	11	CASEGTRVQYF
TRBJ2-7	TRBV20-1	NA	9	CSAPPEVFF
TRBJ2-7	TRBV20-1	NA	10	CSAKGLEQYF
TRBJ2-5	TRBV4-1	NA	16	CASSPGVLAGEETQYF
TRBJ2-7	TRBV20-1	NA	11	CSASGGYEQYF
TRBJ1-2	TRBV7-6	NA	12	CASGTYNYGYTF
TRBJ2-7	TRBV29-1	NA	13	CSVEGQFKHEQYF
TRBJ2-3	TRBV6-6	NA	15	CASRKQTGSTDTQYF
TRBJ2-5	TRBV7-3	NA	13	CASSLRGPGTQYF
TRBJ1-3	TRBV11-1	NA	11	CASSSRNTIYF
TRBJ2-5	TRBV10-3	NA	14	CATAHPTDKETQYF
TRBJ2-1	TRBV7-9	once	15	CASSSGTEFWDEQFF
TRBJ2-2	TRBV7-9	NA	15	CASSSPDRWAGELFF
TRBJ2-3	TRBV5-6	NA	15	CASSETPLSTDTQYF
TRBJ2-6	TRBV6-1	NA	14	CASSNRFGANVLTF
TRBJ1-5	TRBV28	NA	16	CASSLPGTGGRQPQHF
TRBJ2-5	TRBV30	NA	15	CAWSPETSLHETQYF